The rows below give T cell receptor beta chains drawn from one sample of a study of cytomegalovirus exposure and HLA in healthy donors. TCRdb keeps only in-frame clones here, not all; method: immunoSEQ multiplex PCR. This repertoire shows approximately 130,000 clones, approximately 80% found once; its top ten account for 2% to 2.5%. Material: PBMCs. The receptor set was obtained from a middle-aged woman in good health and CMV-seronegative. Each CDR3 is given with its conserved first and last residue. A D gene is named only where the DNA matches it firmly. Only part of the rows carry a size: once, few, many, or a class if the clone is expanded.

j_call v_call clone_size d_call cdr3_nt cdr3_aa
TRBJ1-1 TRBV9 - - TGTGCCAGCAGCGTAGCTAGGGGGTTTAACACTGAAGCTTTCTTT CASSVARGFNTEAFF
TRBJ1-4 TRBV19 few - TGTGCCAGTAGTCCGTCTAAGAATACAGCAACTAATGAAAAACTGTTTTTT CASSPSKNTATNEKLFF
TRBJ2-2 TRBV5-4 - TRBD2 TGTGCCAGCAGCTTGAGCGGGGGGCCGAACACCGGGGAGCTGTTTTTT CASSLSGGPNTGELFF
TRBJ2-7 TRBV7-2 - TRBD1 TGTGCCAGCAGCCCCGGACAGGGTTTGGGGTTGGGGACCTACGAGCAGTACTTC CASSPGQGLGLGTYEQYF
TRBJ2-7 TRBV6-1 - TRBD1 TGTGCCAGCACCCCGGGACAGGACTACGAGCAGTACTTC CASTPGQDYEQYF
TRBJ2-2 TRBV9 - - TGTGCCAGCAGCGTGCAGGGCTACAACACCGGGGAGCTGTTTTTT CASSVQGYNTGELFF
TRBJ2-5 TRBV5-1 - TRBD2 TGCGCCAGCAGCCCAGAGCGGGGGGGTGCTAAGGAGACCCAGTACTTC CASSPERGGAKETQYF
TRBJ2-2 TRBV10-3 - TRBD2 TGTGCCATCAGTGAGTCCAATCTACTAGCGGGGAAGAACACCGGGGAGCTGTTTTTT CAISESNLLAGKNTGELFF
TRBJ2-7 TRBV19 - - TGTGCCAGTAGTATAGATCCTAGCGCCAGCTACGAGCAGTACTTC CASSIDPSASYEQYF
TRBJ2-3 TRBV11-3 - - TGTGCCAGCAGCTCGAGGGGGGATACGCAGTATTTT CASSSRGDTQYF
TRBJ1-2 TRBV7-9 - - TGTGCCAGCAGCTTAAAGACAAGAAACTATGGCTACACCTTC CASSLKTRNYGYTF
TRBJ2-5 TRBV7-9 - - TGTGCCAGCACAAGGTTTGGCCAGGCTCAAGAGACCCAGTACTTC CASTRFGQAQETQYF
TRBJ2-7 TRBV6-1 - TRBD1 TGTGCCAGCACGAGACAGGGGCCCTACGAGCAGTACTTC CASTRQGPYEQYF
TRBJ1-3 TRBV4-2 few - TGTGCCAGCAGCCAAGTATCCGACAGAGGAAACACCATATATTTT CASSQVSDRGNTIYF
TRBJ2-7 TRBV10-3 few - TGTGCCATCAGTAGAAACGAAGCACCCTACGAGCAGTACTTC CAISRNEAPYEQYF
TRBJ2-3 TRBV11-3 - TRBD2 TGTGCCAGCAGCTTAGGTAGCGGGGGCCAATATACGCAGTATTTT CASSLGSGGQYTQYF
TRBJ2-5 TRBV7-2 - - TGTGCCAGCAGCTTAGTCGGACAAGTCCAAGAGACCCAGTACTTC CASSLVGQVQETQYF
TRBJ2-5 TRBV5-6 few TRBD1 TGTGCCAGCAGCACCACCGGGACAGGGAGGACCCAGTACTTC CASSTTGTGRTQYF
TRBJ2-7 TRBV7-9 - TRBD1 TGTGCCAGCAGCTTATTGCCCCAGGGGGCCAGAAGTTACGAGCAGTACTTC CASSLLPQGARSYEQYF
TRBJ2-5 TRBV5-6 - TRBD1 TGTGCCAGCAGCTTGGCGTGGACAGGGGGCCAGACCCAGTACTTC CASSLAWTGGQTQYF
TRBJ2-4 TRBV7-2 - TRBD2 TGTGCCAGCAGCTCACCTAGCGGGACCAAAAACATTCAGTACTTC CASSSPSGTKNIQYF
TRBJ2-2 TRBV5-4 few - TGTGCCAGCAGCCCGACTTCTAAGGGGACCGGGGAGCTGTTTTTT CASSPTSKGTGELFF
TRBJ2-7 TRBV6-5 - TRBD2 TGTGCCAGCAGTTCCCGGACTAGCGGGAGCTCCTACGAGCAGTACTTC CASSSRTSGSSYEQYF
TRBJ1-1 TRBV4-2 - TRBD1 TGTGCCAGCAGCATCTACAGGGGGCAGGCGGCGAACACTGAAGCTTTCTTT CASSIYRGQAANTEAFF
TRBJ1-2 TRBV10-3 - TRBD1 TGTGCCATCAGTGAGTCCAGGACAGGGTGGGCAGCTAACTATGGCTACACCTTC CAISESRTGWAANYGYTF
TRBJ1-4 TRBV30 - - TGTGCCTGGACCGCAGGGCCCTTCCCCGAAAAACTGTTTTTT CAWTAGPFPEKLFF
TRBJ2-6 TRBV5-1 - - TGCGCCAGCCAATCACAGTCTGGGGCCAACGTCCTGACTTTC CASQSQSGANVLTF
TRBJ2-7 TRBV28 - - TGTGCCAGCAGTCCGACCAGGGGTTCCTACGAGCAGTACTTC CASSPTRGSYEQYF
TRBJ2-5 TRBV19 - TRBD1 TGTGCCAGTAGCCTCTACCCCTGGACAGGGCTGGGAGAGGGTGGACAAGAGACCCAGTACTTC CASSLYPWTGLGEGGQETQYF
TRBJ2-1 TRBV5-1 - TRBD2 TGCGCCAGCAGCTTGACGGGGGGCTCCTACAATGAGCAGTTCTTC CASSLTGGSYNEQFF
TRBJ2-1 TRBV4-2 few - TGTGCCAGCAGCCTGTCCACTTCTGTTGAGCAGTTCTTC CASSLSTSVEQFF
TRBJ2-3 TRBV11-3 - TRBD2 TGTGCCAGCAGCTTAGGTGTAGCGGGAGCAGATACGCAGTATTTT CASSLGVAGADTQYF
TRBJ2-5 TRBV11-2 - TRBD1 TGTGCCAGCAGCTTAGATCGAGGGACAGGGAACCAAGAGACCCAGTACTTC CASSLDRGTGNQETQYF
TRBJ2-1 TRBV18 - - TGTGCCAGCTCACCAGACGGGGGGCCTGTCTTATCTAATGAGCAGTTCTTC CASSPDGGPVLSNEQFF
TRBJ1-6 TRBV27 few TRBD1 TGTGCCAGCAGGTTCGGGACAGCGACAAATAATTCACCCCTCCACTTT CASRFGTATNNSPLHF
TRBJ1-1 TRBV27 few TRBD1 TGTGCCAGCAGTTTATCCTCGACAGGGGGCACTGAAGCTTTCTTT CASSLSSTGGTEAFF
TRBJ1-1 TRBV18 once TRBD1 TGTGCCAGCTCACCAGATGGAATCGGGACAGGTCCCACTGAAGCTTTCTTT CASSPDGIGTGPTEAFF
TRBJ2-7 TRBV4-2 - - TGTGCCAGCAGCCCAAATTCCGCGTCCAGGGGTGGCTACGAGCAGTACTTC CASSPNSASRGGYEQYF
TRBJ2-7 TRBV7-9 - - TGTGCCAGCAGCCCGCCGTTAGGCGGGGACTCCTACGAGCAGTACTTC CASSPPLGGDSYEQYF
TRBJ2-5 TRBV2 once TRBD2 TGTGCCAGCCGTCGGGGGGGCACCCAAGAGACCCAGTACTTC CASRRGGTQETQYF
TRBJ2-1 TRBV18 - TRBD2 TGTGCCAGCTCACGGGGACTAGCGGGAGCGAATGAGCAGTTCTTC CASSRGLAGANEQFF
TRBJ1-2 TRBV7-6 once TRBD1 TGTGCCAGCAGTTACGACAGGGACTATGGCTACACCTTC CASSYDRDYGYTF
TRBJ2-3 TRBV30 - TRBD2 TGTGCCTGGGGTGCGGGAGGAGTGAATACGCAGTATTTT CAWGAGGVNTQYF
TRBJ2-3 TRBV7-3 - TRBD2 TGTGCCAGCAGCTTAAACGGACTAGCGGGAGTGACAGATACGCAGTATTTT CASSLNGLAGVTDTQYF
TRBJ2-2 TRBV9 - TRBD2 TGTGCCAGCAGCGTAGCGGGCACTAGCGGTTCCGGGGAGCTGTTTTTT CASSVAGTSGSGELFF
TRBJ2-1 TRBV5-4 - TRBD2 TGTGCCAGCAGCTCTGGGACTAGCGGTTACAATGAGCAGTTCTTC CASSSGTSGYNEQFF
TRBJ2-5 TRBV27 - - TGTGCCAGCAGTCCCCAACAGGGAAAAAGACAAGAGACCCAGTACTTC CASSPQQGKRQETQYF
TRBJ1-1 TRBV6-6 few - TGTGCCAGCAGAGAGGACAGGAACACTGAAGCTTTCTTT CASREDRNTEAFF
TRBJ1-1 TRBV5-1 few - TGCGCCAGCAGCTTGGTGGGTGGGCTGCGTACTGAAGCTTTCTTT CASSLVGGLRTEAFF
TRBJ1-5 TRBV25-1 - - TGTGCCAGCAGTGAAACGGCAGGGGAGGGTCAGCCCCAGCATTTT CASSETAGEGQPQHF
TRBJ1-2 TRBV6-1 - - TGTGCCAGCACCCAGAGCGATGGCTACACCTTC CASTQSDGYTF